The sequence of this T cell receptor beta chain was determined in a study of sequential checkpoint blockade in melanoma. Repertoires were generated with immunoSEQ multiplex PCR, while TCRdb's copy carries only in-frame clones and drops some. The data hold tens of thousands of clones, with approximately 77% observed a single time. Treatment here: randomized to nivolumab then ipilimumab (arm A) or the reverse (arm B). The V gene's germline CDR1 is SGDLS and CDR2 YYNGEE. V gave up 3 bases and J gave up 5 bases; unmatched junction bases: 7. The CDR3 sequence is 15 residues long. The receptor was derived from a human donor with melanoma. Specimen: CD8+ T cells sorted from blood (inferred from file names), collected from a patient given nivolumab and ipilimumab in sequence. The rearrangement links TRBV9 to TRBJ1-4; 7 positions match TRBD1. This CDR3 is CASSAWTGPNEKLFF. CDR3 nucleotides: TGTGCCAGCAGCGCTTGGACAGGCCCCAATGAAAAACTGTTTTTT.